The rows below give T cell receptor beta chains drawn from one sample of a study of cytomegalovirus exposure and HLA in healthy donors. Sequencing was performed with immunoSEQ multiplex PCR; in TCRdb, only in-frame clones are kept and a portion is missing. The table shows 150,000 to 200,000 clones, with 81% occurring only once. The sample consisted of PBMCs. The receptor source for this set is a man between 18 and 35 years old in good health and CMV-seronegative. CDR3s include the opening cysteine and the closing phenylalanine or tryptophan. D genes are given only for firm matches. A clone size is listed for some rows: how often the clone was seen (once, few, many), or a class if it is expanded.

j_gene: TRBJ1-1; v_gene: TRBV19; abundance: NA; d_gene: TRBD1; CDR3nt: TGTGCCAGTAGTATAGCCCCCTGGACAGGGGGGACTGAAGCTTTCTTT; CDR3aa: CASSIAPWTGGTEAFF
j_gene: TRBJ2-1; v_gene: TRBV4-3; abundance: NA; d_gene: TRBD2; CDR3nt: TGCGCCAGCAGCCAAGCCGGGACTAGCGAGAATGAGCAGTTCTTC; CDR3aa: CASSQAGTSENEQFF
j_gene: TRBJ1-2; v_gene: TRBV4-3; abundance: once; d_gene: NA; CDR3nt: TGCGCCAGCAGCGCCCGGACACTCTACTATGGCTACACCTTC; CDR3aa: CASSARTLYYGYTF
j_gene: TRBJ1-2; v_gene: TRBV4-3; abundance: NA; d_gene: TRBD1; CDR3nt: TGCGCCAGCAGCCAAGGAAGGGACAGGGTCTCTGGCTACACCTTC; CDR3aa: CASSQGRDRVSGYTF
j_gene: TRBJ2-1; v_gene: TRBV4-3; abundance: once; d_gene: NA; CDR3nt: TGCGCCAGCAGCCAATCCAGATTCGATGAGCAGTTCTTC; CDR3aa: CASSQSRFDEQFF
j_gene: TRBJ2-7; v_gene: TRBV10-2; abundance: NA; d_gene: NA; CDR3nt: TGCGCCAGCAGTGAAACAGCCTACGAGCAGTACTTC; CDR3aa: CASSETAYEQYF
j_gene: TRBJ2-7; v_gene: TRBV2; abundance: NA; d_gene: TRBD1; CDR3nt: TGTGCCACCCGGGACAGGGAGGGCTACGAGCAGTACTTC; CDR3aa: CATRDREGYEQYF
j_gene: TRBJ2-7; v_gene: TRBV15; abundance: NA; d_gene: NA; CDR3nt: TGTGCCACCAGCCGCCCGGAGACCGACCCCTACGAGCAGTACTTC; CDR3aa: CATSRPETDPYEQYF
j_gene: TRBJ2-1; v_gene: TRBV27; abundance: NA; d_gene: NA; CDR3nt: TGTGCCAGCAGTAAGAACCGGTACAATGAGCAGTTCTTC; CDR3aa: CASSKNRYNEQFF
j_gene: TRBJ2-1; v_gene: TRBV30; abundance: NA; d_gene: NA; CDR3nt: TGTGCCTGGAGTTTCGGGACTCCCTACAATGAGCAGTTCTTC; CDR3aa: CAWSFGTPYNEQFF
j_gene: TRBJ2-6; v_gene: TRBV5-1; abundance: NA; d_gene: TRBD1; CDR3nt: TGCGCCAGCAGCCTGACAGGGGGCGGCTCTGGGGCCAACGTCCTGACTTTC; CDR3aa: CASSLTGGGSGANVLTF
j_gene: TRBJ2-7; v_gene: TRBV28; abundance: NA; d_gene: NA; CDR3nt: TGTGCCTCCCAGGACAGAGCCTACGAGCAGTACTTC; CDR3aa: CASQDRAYEQYF
j_gene: TRBJ2-3; v_gene: TRBV5-1; abundance: NA; d_gene: TRBD1; CDR3nt: TGCGCCAGCAGCGGACTACAGGGGGGCACAGATACGCAGTATTTT; CDR3aa: CASSGLQGGTDTQYF
j_gene: TRBJ2-7; v_gene: TRBV7-8; abundance: NA; d_gene: NA; CDR3nt: TGTGCCAGCAGCCTCGTAACGGGAACCTACGAGCAGTACTTC; CDR3aa: CASSLVTGTYEQYF
j_gene: TRBJ2-6; v_gene: TRBV2; abundance: NA; d_gene: NA; CDR3nt: TGTGCCAGCAGTTACAGGGGGGGCTCTGGGGCCAACGTCCTGACTTTC; CDR3aa: CASSYRGGSGANVLTF
j_gene: TRBJ2-3; v_gene: TRBV7-9; abundance: NA; d_gene: TRBD2; CDR3nt: TGTGCCACCCGTAAGACTAGCGGCACAGATACGCAGTATTTT; CDR3aa: CATRKTSGTDTQYF
j_gene: TRBJ2-1; v_gene: TRBV20-1; abundance: few; d_gene: NA; CDR3nt: TGCAGTCTCGAGGTATACAATGAGCAGTTCTTC; CDR3aa: CSLEVYNEQFF
j_gene: TRBJ2-1; v_gene: TRBV25-1; abundance: NA; d_gene: NA; CDR3nt: TGTGCCAGCAGTGAATCTCGCTTCCGCGGCAATGAGCAGTTCTTC; CDR3aa: CASSESRFRGNEQFF
j_gene: TRBJ2-2; v_gene: TRBV15; abundance: NA; d_gene: TRBD1; CDR3nt: TGTGCCACCACCTCGGACAGGGGCTACACCGGGGAGCTGTTTTTT; CDR3aa: CATTSDRGYTGELFF
j_gene: TRBJ2-5; v_gene: TRBV7-2; abundance: few; d_gene: TRBD2; CDR3nt: TGTGCCAGCAGCTCCTACGCTACTAGCGGGAGGCGAGGGACCCAGTACTTC; CDR3aa: CASSSYATSGRRGTQYF
j_gene: TRBJ1-1; v_gene: TRBV14; abundance: NA; d_gene: TRBD1; CDR3nt: TGTGCCAGCAGCCCAGGGGGGGGACAGGGTGCTATGAACACTGAAGCTTTCTTT; CDR3aa: CASSPGGGQGAMNTEAFF
j_gene: TRBJ2-1; v_gene: TRBV30; abundance: NA; d_gene: TRBD2; CDR3nt: TGTGCCTGGAGTGTAGGTCTAGCGGGTTACAATGAGCAGTTCTTC; CDR3aa: CAWSVGLAGYNEQFF
j_gene: TRBJ2-1; v_gene: TRBV6-4; abundance: NA; d_gene: TRBD2; CDR3nt: TGTGCCAGCAGTGACTCGCAGCGGGGGGGCGTAAATGAGCAGTTCTTC; CDR3aa: CASSDSQRGGVNEQFF
j_gene: TRBJ2-6; v_gene: TRBV12-5; abundance: NA; d_gene: TRBD1; CDR3nt: TGTGCTAGTGGTTTAACCCCGGGACAGGGGGTCTCTGGGGCCAACGTCCTGACTTTC; CDR3aa: CASGLTPGQGVSGANVLTF
j_gene: TRBJ2-1; v_gene: TRBV28; abundance: NA; d_gene: TRBD2; CDR3nt: TGTGCCAGCAGTCCTAGCGGGAGTGGGAACAATGAGCAGTTCTTC; CDR3aa: CASSPSGSGNNEQFF
j_gene: TRBJ1-4; v_gene: TRBV4-3; abundance: NA; d_gene: NA; CDR3nt: TGCGCCAGCAGCCAAGATTGGCAGGGTGAAAAACTGTTTTTT; CDR3aa: CASSQDWQGEKLFF
j_gene: TRBJ2-1; v_gene: TRBV7-6; abundance: NA; d_gene: NA; CDR3nt: TGTGCCAGCAGCTCCCCCACGGGGTACAATGAGCAGTTCTTC; CDR3aa: CASSSPTGYNEQFF
j_gene: TRBJ2-5; v_gene: TRBV4-1; abundance: NA; d_gene: NA; CDR3nt: TGCGCCAGCAGCCGGGCCCCGGTGGAGACCCAGTACTTC; CDR3aa: CASSRAPVETQYF
j_gene: TRBJ2-3; v_gene: TRBV21-1; abundance: NA; d_gene: NA; CDR3nt: TGTGCCAGTTTGGACAGGGGCACAGATACGCAGTATTTT; CDR3aa: CASLDRGTDTQYF
j_gene: TRBJ2-3; v_gene: TRBV6-6; abundance: NA; d_gene: TRBD1; CDR3nt: TGTGCCAGCAGTTACGGTGAGGGGGCCACAGATACGCAGTATTTT; CDR3aa: CASSYGEGATDTQYF
j_gene: TRBJ1-1; v_gene: TRBV18; abundance: once; d_gene: NA; CDR3nt: TGTGCCAGCTCACCACCCCCCGTTAACACTGAAGCTTTCTTT; CDR3aa: CASSPPPVNTEAFF
j_gene: TRBJ1-3; v_gene: TRBV30; abundance: once; d_gene: NA; CDR3nt: TGTGCCTGGATTCGAACTTCAAGAGAAAGTGGAAACACCATATATTTT; CDR3aa: CAWIRTSRESGNTIYF
j_gene: TRBJ1-4; v_gene: TRBV30; abundance: NA; d_gene: NA; CDR3nt: TGTGCCTGGCGTCCCTCGGGGGATGAAAAACTGTTTTTT; CDR3aa: CAWRPSGDEKLFF
j_gene: TRBJ1-2; v_gene: TRBV5-1; abundance: NA; d_gene: NA; CDR3nt: TGCGCCAGTCGTGGACAGAACTATGGCTACACCTTC; CDR3aa: CASRGQNYGYTF
j_gene: TRBJ2-3; v_gene: TRBV7-2; abundance: NA; d_gene: NA; CDR3nt: TGTGCCAGCAGTCGAGGCGGGAGCACAGATACGCAGTATTTT; CDR3aa: CASSRGGSTDTQYF
j_gene: TRBJ2-5; v_gene: TRBV5-1; abundance: NA; d_gene: TRBD2; CDR3nt: TGCGCCAGCAGCTTGGCCCTAGCGGGGGGCCAAGAGACCCAGTACTTC; CDR3aa: CASSLALAGGQETQYF
j_gene: TRBJ2-7; v_gene: TRBV18; abundance: NA; d_gene: NA; CDR3nt: TGTGCCAGCTCACCGGAGGGCGAGCAGTACTTC; CDR3aa: CASSPEGEQYF
j_gene: TRBJ2-7; v_gene: TRBV11-1; abundance: NA; d_gene: TRBD2; CDR3nt: TGTGCCATCGGACTAGCGGGATCTCGAGCCTACGAGCAGTACTTC; CDR3aa: CAIGLAGSRAYEQYF
j_gene: TRBJ2-7; v_gene: TRBV7-2; abundance: NA; d_gene: TRBD2; CDR3nt: TGTGCCAGCAGCCCACCGGGGGGGCTCTCGAACGAGCAGTACTTC; CDR3aa: CASSPPGGLSNEQYF
j_gene: TRBJ2-5; v_gene: TRBV5-4; abundance: NA; d_gene: TRBD2; CDR3nt: TGTGCCAGCAGCTCTCTAGCGGGGGGGCCGAAGACCCAGTACTTC; CDR3aa: CASSSLAGGPKTQYF
j_gene: TRBJ2-5; v_gene: TRBV7-3; abundance: once; d_gene: NA; CDR3nt: TGTGCCAGCAGCCAAAGGACTCACGGGGAGCAGTACTTC; CDR3aa: CASSQRTHGEQYF